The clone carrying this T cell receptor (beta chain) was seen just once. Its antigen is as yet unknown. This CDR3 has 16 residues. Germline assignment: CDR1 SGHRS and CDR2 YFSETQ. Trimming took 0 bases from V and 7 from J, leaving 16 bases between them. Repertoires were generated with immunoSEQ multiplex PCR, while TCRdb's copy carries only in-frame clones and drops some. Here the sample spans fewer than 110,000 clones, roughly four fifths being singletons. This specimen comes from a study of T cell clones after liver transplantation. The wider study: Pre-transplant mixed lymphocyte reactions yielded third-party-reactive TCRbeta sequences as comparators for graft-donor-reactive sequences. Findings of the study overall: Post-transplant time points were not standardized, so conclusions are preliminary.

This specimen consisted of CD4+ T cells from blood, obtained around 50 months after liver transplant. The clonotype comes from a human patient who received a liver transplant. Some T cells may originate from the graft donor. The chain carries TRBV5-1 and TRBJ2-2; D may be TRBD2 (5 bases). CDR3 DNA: TGCGCCAGCAGCTTGGCCCAACGTCTAGGAGGCGGGGAGCTGTTTTTT. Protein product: CASSLAQRLGGGELFF.